This T cell receptor (beta chain) stems from a study of chemoradiotherapy in HPV16-positive cancers. Here immunoSEQ multiplex PCR was the method, and the copy in TCRdb shows in-frame clones only, minus some. The data show tens of thousands of clones, 84% seen once. The CDR3 is made up of 13 amino acids. In germline, CDR1 is SNHLY, CDR2 FYNNEI. V was pared by 6 bases and J by 0 bases, with 8 bases between. The input for sequencing was blood, taken from a patient who underwent chemoradiotherapy. The chain recombines TRBV2 with TRBJ1-1; unclear D gene. The TCR comes from a human donor with HPV-associated anogenital cancer. CDR3 in amino acids: CASRITLNTEAFF. CDR3 nucleotide sequence: TGTGCCAGCAGAATAACACTGAACACTGAAGCTTTCTTT.